What follows are 13 T cell receptor beta chains derived from one specimen sequenced in a study of blood T cell repertoires in COVID-19. Here immunoSEQ multiplex PCR was the method, and the copy in TCRdb shows in-frame clones only, minus some. Here the sample spans about 170,000 clones, around 87% being singletons. Sequences were obtained from peripheral blood. The receptor set was obtained from a woman of 80 years or more with COVID-19, enrolled during active disease.

This clone has only one observation. This chain links TRBV18 with TRBJ2-1; no reliable D call. Germline CDR1 KGHSH, CDR2 LQKENI. Trimming removed 5 bases from V and 7 bases from J, with 12 bases in between. The CDR3 runs 13 residues. The CDR3 sequence is CASSGQEPNEQFF. Written as DNA, the CDR3 is TGTGCCAGCTCAGGGCAGGAACCGAATGAGCAGTTCTTC.

The rearrangement joins TRBV27 to TRBJ2-3; 14 bases map to TRBD2. This CDR3 has 21 residues. The V gene's germline CDR1 is MNHEY and CDR2 SMNVEV (reference sequence). V shed 1 base and J 0 bases; nucleotides not matched to a gene: 12. CDR3 sequence reads: CASSLFARGLAGDASTDTQYF. CDR3 in DNA: TGTGCCAGCAGTTTATTCGCCCGGGGACTAGCGGGGGATGCTAGCACAGATACGCAGTATTTT.

J is TRBJ2-3 and V is TRBV19; D might be TRBD1 (6 bases). The CDR3 is 13 residues long. V lost 5 bases to trimming and J lost 3 bases, with 9 bases between them. The germline V gene has CDR1 LNHDA and CDR2 SQIVND (reference sequence). CDR3 protein: CASSQGSTDTQYF. The DNA for the CDR3 is TGTGCCAGTAGTCAGGGGTCAACAGATACGCAGTATTTT.

There are a few counts of this clone. The chain employs TRBV7-9 and TRBJ2-7, with D unresolved. CDR1 and CDR2 from the germline V gene are SEHNR and FQNEAQ (reference sequence). Trimming left V 0 bases short and J 3 bases short, with 9 bases between. The CDR3 length is 14 residues. This chain's CDR3 is CASSLAGTYYEQYF. CDR3 in DNA: TGTGCCAGCAGCTTAGCGGGCACATACTACGAGCAGTACTTC.

This clone was seen once. The V and J genes are TRBV5-4 and TRBJ2-6; 7 bases fit TRBD1. The germline V gene encodes CDR1 SGHNT and CDR2 YYREEE (reference sequence). This CDR3 spans 15 amino acids. Trimming took 4 bases from V and 10 from J; bases not matched to a gene: 11. CDR3 coding DNA: TGTGCCAGCAGCCCCCCCGGGACAGCGGTAAACGTCCTGACTTTC. Amino acids: CASSPPGTAVNVLTF.

The rearrangement joins TRBV7-2 to TRBJ2-1; 9 nucleotides match TRBD2. The CDR3 contains 15 residues. Germline CDR1 SGHTA, CDR2 FQGNSA. Germline trimming cut 5 bases from V and 10 bases from J; bases unmatched to any gene: 12. The DNA of the CDR3 is TGTGCCAGCAGCCGCGGACTAGCGCCTACGGGAGAGCAGTTCTTC. As protein: CASSRGLAPTGEQFF.

This chain connects TRBV19 to TRBJ1-1; no clear D. From germline, CDR1 is LNHDA and CDR2 SQIVND (reference sequence). Trimming took 5 bases from V and 6 from J, leaving 19 bases between them. This CDR3 region has 15 residues. The CDR3 sequence: CASSASKFERAEAFF. Written as DNA, the CDR3 is TGTGCCAGTAGTGCCAGCAAGTTTGAGAGGGCTGAAGCTTTCTTT.

J is TRBJ1-2 and V is TRBV28; D call uncertain. Trimming removed 7 bases at V and 2 bases at J, with 14 bases between. The germline CDR1 and CDR2 sequences are MDHEN and SYDVKM. This CDR3 is built from 14 residues. The CDR3 coding sequence is TGTGCCAGCACCCCGCCGGGAGGGAACTATGGCTACACCTTC. Translation gives CASTPPGGNYGYTF.

This chain joins TRBV12-3 or TRBV12-4 and TRBJ1-2; TRBD1 agrees at 7 bases. The CDR3 loop spans 13 amino acids. V gave up 3 bases and J gave up 7 bases; unmatched junction bases: 5. The CDR3, as DNA: TGTGCCAGCAGTTTTGGGCAGGGGGTTGGCTACACCTTC. The encoded protein is CASSFGQGVGYTF.

This sequence joins TRBV5-1 and TRBJ2-2, with 8 nucleotides matching TRBD2. With V trimmed by 4 bases and J by 0 bases, 11 bases remained unmatched. Germline CDR1 reads SGHRS; CDR2 reads YFSETQ. The CDR3 covers 18 residues. Here the CDR3 DNA reads TGCGCCAGCAGCCGACCGGAGAGCGGGAGCGCGAACACCGGGGAGCTGTTTTTT. It specifies CASSRPESGSANTGELFF.

This chain joins TRBV5-6 and TRBJ1-2; 10 nucleotides match TRBD1. Germline V CDR1 and CDR2: SGHDT, YYEEEE. V was clipped by 3 bases and J by 4 bases; unmatched bases: 3. This CDR3 comprises 14 residues. CDR3 sequence (DNA): TGTGCCAGCAGCTCGGGGACAGGGGTCTATGGCTACACCTTC. This translates into CASSSGTGVYGYTF.

The V and J genes are TRBV5-1 and TRBJ1-1; the D is unclear. The CDR3 has 14 amino acids. V dropped 0 bases and J dropped 0 bases, with 6 bases sitting between them. From germline, CDR1 is SGHRS and CDR2 YFSETQ. CDR3 residues: CASSLAVMNTEAFF. CDR3 sequence (DNA): TGCGCCAGCAGCTTGGCGGTCATGAACACTGAAGCTTTCTTT. Variable domain in full (rest from reference TRBV5-1 and TRBJ1-1): KAGVTQTPRYLIKTRGQQVTLSCSPISGHRSVSWYQQTPGQGLQFLFEYFSETQRNKGNFPGRFSGRQFSNSRSEMNVSTLELGDSALYLCASSLAVMNTEAFFGQGTRLTVV.

The chain links TRBV19 to TRBJ1-2; no clear D gene. The CDR3 has 14 amino acids. The V gene lost 4 bases and the J gene lost 6 bases, with 15 bases spanning the gap. Germline loops: CDR1 LNHDA, CDR2 SQIVND (reference sequence). CDR3 loop: CASSKSGGEDGYTF. DNA of the CDR3: TGTGCCAGTAGTAAATCTGGCGGAGAGGATGGCTACACCTTC.